This T cell receptor (beta chain) appears in the sequencing data of a study of T cell clusters in autoimmune cytopenias (dated by TCRdb to about 2019). Study-wide context: TRB sequencing reached a median depth of 51,575 reads per sample and yielded a median of 2,350 distinct TRB clonotypes per sample. The goal of the study was to determine whether autoimmune cytopenia patients have a disease-specific immune repertoire signature that could serve as a blood-based biomarker. TRB and IGH repertoires from peripheral blood were sequenced in autoimmune cytopenia patients at active disease and during treatment follow-up, with healthy, CLL and autoimmune hepatitis controls included alongside. What the study reported, not specific to this receptor: Healthy donors had almost three times as many exclusive TRB clusters as active autoimmune hepatitis patients, a finding consistent with an autoimmunity-wide signature. GLIPH results suggested that primary autoimmune cytopenia patients were missing physiological T cell clusters, with 50 or so clusters found only in healthy donors compared with 15 to 20 found only in patients. The T cell clusters were defined only in silico, and the functional role of the clusters still needed to be validated experimentally. TRB repertoire shifts, with less even repertoires observed in secondary cytopenia and CLL, were mostly attributed to lymphoma bias rather than autoimmunity. In the comparison of secondary cytopenia with CLL, no cluster-lack signature showed up, apparently because the dominant lymphoma-associated repertoire masked the signature.

The CDR3 covers 18 residues, taking in both the cysteine and the phenylalanine. No DNA accompanies this entry. The CDR1 and CDR2 encoded by the germline V gene (reference sequence) are SEHNR and FQNEAQ. TRB amplification used 200 to 300 ng of peripheral blood genomic DNA, 30,000 to 40,000 genome equivalents, per sample. TRB rearrangements were amplified by multiplex PCR using a touch-down protocol with TRB-A and TRB-B primer pools mixed in one tube. Two consecutive PCR reactions with Phusion HS II polymerase added Illumina adapters and sample indices to the amplicons. Amplicons were gel-purified with the NucleoSpin Gel and PCR Clean-up kit, then quantified by Qubit and quality-checked on an Agilent 2100 Bioanalyzer. Sequencing of the libraries was done on an Illumina MiSeq with 600-cycle, single-indexed, paired-end runs. In the source study's methods: MiXCR version 2.1.12 with the default MiXCR reference library was used to align and assemble TRB reads. A clone was defined by each unique CDR3 nucleotide sequence, and the analysis included only productive sequences supported by at least two reads. Repertoire diversity was assessed with alpha-parameterized diversity profiles (alpha 0 to 5), including the Shannon (alpha 1) and Simpson (alpha 2) indices, which were computed with an R script. Combinatorial TRB VJ usage was computed with the tcR package and compared between cohorts by principal component analysis with ade4. GLIPH clustering of TCRbeta CDR3s was carried out on cohort pairs matched by age and read depth, and cluster frequencies were compared by Wilcoxon test. Based on TCRdb reprocessing of the reads, there is one entry per CDR3 protein sequence, and DNA is missing. Here the V and J calls rest on TCRdb's processing, not on the authors' analysis. Per the sample table, the count is over 4,000 distinct CDR3 sequences. Approximately 18% of the sample rests with the top ten.

Comments on this clonotype: There is no known antigen for this receptor.

This clonotype originated in a human donor with an autoimmune cytopenia or autoimmune hepatitis (not recorded which). The chain is encoded by TRBV7-9 joined to TRBJ2-5; TCRdb designates TRBD2, a call that cannot be tested without DNA. Sequenced sample: peripheral blood. The CDR3 reads as follows: CASSPGLAGGNYQETQYF.